This T cell receptor (beta chain) was sequenced in a study of cytomegalovirus exposure and HLA in healthy donors. The PCR made use of 60 Vbeta and 13 Jbeta primers. Clones were sequenced by immunoSEQ multiplex PCR, and TCRdb holds only the in-frame ones, with some missing. Of about 160,000 clones listed, over 80% are singletons. Germline loops: CDR1 SEHNR, CDR2 FQNEAQ (reference sequence). The CDR3 runs 12 residues. Every donor was a healthy person donating bone marrow. Notes on the study in general: Per a later analysis, HLA-associated TCR beta chains showed more clonal expansion than other, equally common TCR beta chains. Researchers reported in a later analysis that a missense DCLRE1C variant was tied to TCR beta V- and J-gene trimming. A highly shared variant cluster was judged a likely technical artifact.

Remarks on this clone: The antigen remains undetermined. Its ends do not fully match the called genes, so a read error is possible.

This sequence was found in a male donor in good health and CMV-seropositive. The sample comprised PBMCs. J is TRBJ2-1 and V is TRBV7-9; 7 bases agree with TRBD2. The CDR3 protein is CSSSYRGEEQFF. The CDR3 DNA reads as TGTTCCAGCAGCTATCGGGGGGAGGAGCAGTTCTTC.